What follows are 18 T cell receptor beta chains derived from one specimen sequenced in a study of siplizumab effects on memory and regulatory T cells. Sequenced by immunoSEQ multiplex PCR; TCRdb stores in-frame clones only, minus some. The sample holds some 53,000 clones, approximately 97% seen once. The sample taken for sequencing was naive CD4+ T cells sorted from blood. The receptor source for this set is a human donor in good health.

The chain recombines TRBV28 with TRBJ2-2, with D maybe TRBD2 (5 bases). Trimming removed 8 bases at V and 2 bases at J, with 9 bases between. CDR3 length equals 13 residues. In germline, CDR1 is MDHEN, CDR2 SYDVKM. For the CDR3, the DNA is TGTGCCAGCTCGGACTTCAACACCGGGGAGCTGTTTTTT. This translates into CASSDFNTGELFF.

This clone was counted once. V is TRBV13 and J is TRBJ2-3; the D is unclear. The ends were cut back, 0 bases at V and 2 bases at J, with 0 bases in the middle. This CDR3 has 12 residues. The V gene's germline CDR1 is PRHDT and CDR2 FYEKMQ (reference sequence). Written as DNA, the CDR3 is TGTGCCAGCAGCTTAGGCACAGATACGCAGTATTTT. Amino acids: CASSLGTDTQYF.

The rearrangement joins TRBV10-3 to TRBJ2-7; D gene ambiguous. Trimming took off 3 bases at V and 4 bases at J, with 7 bases between the two ends. The CDR3 totals 12 residues. Looked up from germline, CDR1 is ENHRY and CDR2 is SYGVKD. The chain's CDR3 is CAISESSYEQYF. The CDR3 nucleotides are TGTGCCATCAGTGAATCTTCTTACGAGCAGTACTTC.

J is TRBJ2-1 and V is TRBV6-5; 7 positions agree with TRBD2. The germline CDR1 and CDR2 sequences are MNHEY and SVGAGI. Trimming took 7 bases from V and 1 from J; bases not matched to a gene: 7. There are 15 residues in the CDR3. The chain's CDR3 is CASTEGLPSYNEQFF. DNA for the CDR3: TGTGCCAGCACTGAGGGACTACCTTCCTACAATGAGCAGTTCTTC.

V usage is TRBV6-5 and J usage is TRBJ2-7, with D perhaps TRBD1 or TRBD2 (5 bases each). Trimming stripped 6 bases from V and 4 bases from J, with 13 bases between. The CDR3 sequence is 13 residues long. CDR1 and CDR2 (germline): MNHEY, SVGAGI. The CDR3 bases are TGTGCCAGCAGGAGGGGCCCCAAATACGAGCAGTACTTC. Translation gives CASRRGPKYEQYF.

The CDR3 nucleotides read TGTGCCAGCAGCTTAGCGACGGGTGAGCAGTACTTC. Amino acids: CASSLATGEQYF. The V gene is TRBV7-9, the J gene TRBJ2-7; D is unresolved. CDR1 and CDR2 (germline): SEHNR, FQNEAQ (reference sequence). This CDR3 is 12 amino acids long. Trimming pared 0 bases from V and 7 bases from J, leaving 7 bases between.

This clone was recorded only once. The chain is built from TRBV6-1 and TRBJ2-1; D is uncertain. The V and J ends lost 1 base and 12 bases respectively, with 10 bases between them. Germline V gene data show CDR1 as MNHNS and CDR2 as SASEGT. CDR3 length: 12 amino acids. CDR3 sequence (DNA): TGTGCCAGCAGTGAAGGAGGCTTGGCGCAGTTCTTC. It is translated as CASSEGGLAQFF.

The V and J genes are TRBV7-8 and TRBJ1-5; no reliable D call. CDR3 size: 16 residues. V was pared by 5 bases and J by 5 bases, with 19 bases between. The germline gives CDR1 SGHVS, CDR2 FQNEAQ. The CDR3: CASSPPRGGRDQPQHF. The CDR3 DNA sequence: TGTGCCAGCAGCCCCCCGCGGGGTGGCCGAGATCAGCCCCAGCATTTT. Complete variable domain (other parts from reference TRBV7-8 and TRBJ1-5): GAGVSQSPRYKVAKRGQDVALRCDPISGHVSLFWYQQALGQGPEFLTYFQNEAQLDKSGLPSDRFFAERPEGSVSTLKIQRTQQEDSAVYLCASSPPRGGRDQPQHFGDGTRLSIL.

This clone was found a few times. The chain joins TRBV18 to TRBJ2-5; D remains ambiguous. The CDR3 runs 13 residues. Germline-derived CDR1 and CDR2 are KGHSH and LQKENI. V was clipped by 3 bases and J by 1 base, with 6 bases between them. CDR3 region: CASSPTAQETQYF. CDR3 in DNA: TGTGCCAGCTCACCCACCGCCCAAGAGACCCAGTACTTC.

The V and J genes are TRBV19 and TRBJ1-4; D is ambiguous. Germline V CDR1 and CDR2: LNHDA, SQIVND (reference sequence). The CDR3 contains 13 residues. V was shortened by 0 bases and J by 5 bases, with 4 bases between the two germline ends. CDR3 in DNA: TGTGCCAGTAGTATAGACAGGAATGAAAAACTGTTTTTT. It is translated as CASSIDRNEKLFF.

The chain is built from TRBV18 and TRBJ1-1; 10 bases agree with TRBD1. There are 14 residues in the CDR3. The V gene's germline CDR1 is KGHSH and CDR2 LQKENI. V dropped 5 bases and J dropped 4; count of bases not matched to a gene: 4. CDR3 residues: CASSSRDRGTEAFF. CDR3 coding DNA: TGTGCCAGCTCATCCCGGGACAGGGGCACTGAAGCTTTCTTT.

The chain carries TRBV7-2 and TRBJ2-3; D is uncertain. Germline lookup yields CDR1 SGHTA and CDR2 FQGNSA. The V end lost 5 bases, the J end lost 6 bases, and 6 bases lay between the germline ends. The CDR3 length is 11 residues. The CDR3 region is CASSPADTQYF. The CDR3 DNA reads TGTGCCAGCAGCCCCGCCGATACGCAGTATTTT.

The gene calls are TRBV7-2 and TRBJ2-4, with D possibly TRBD1 on 5 matching bases. V was shortened by 3 bases and J by 0 bases, with 15 bases between the two germline ends. Germline CDR1 and CDR2: SGHTA and FQGNSA. CDR3 length: 17 residues. CDR3 bases: TGTGCCAGCAGCTTGGCCCTGACAGTCCTAGCCAAAAACATTCAGTACTTC. Protein sequence: CASSLALTVLAKNIQYF.

As regards this clone: The junction and the germline gene differ at one end; a read error may be behind it. This rearrangement joins TRBV7-7 to TRBJ2-5; D might be TRBD2 (6 bases). The CDR3 consists of 13 residues. Germline lookup yields CDR1 SSHAT and CDR2 FNYEAQ (reference sequence). The CDR3, as DNA: TGTGCTAGCAGCTTAGCGAGGGGCGGGGAGCAGTACTTC. It is translated as CASSLARGGEQYF.

The chain has TRBV5-1 and TRBJ2-5, with D possibly matching TRBD1 (5 bases). With 2 bases removed from V and 7 bases from J, the gap between germline ends came to 12 bases. Per germline, CDR1 SGHRS and CDR2 YFSETQ. The CDR3 sequence is 13 residues long. CDR3 residues: CASSLDGQRTQYF. The CDR3 DNA reads as TGCGCCAGCAGCTTAGATGGACAACGGACCCAGTACTTC. Based on the CDR3 plus reference TRBV5-1 and TRBJ2-5, the full variable domain is KAGVTQTPRYLIKTRGQQVTLSCSPISGHRSVSWYQQTPGQGLQFLFEYFSETQRNKGNFPGRFSGRQFSNSRSEMNVSTLELGDSALYLCASSLDGQRTQYFGPGTRLLVL.

The gene calls are TRBV5-1 and TRBJ2-2; D remains unclear. CDR3 size: 15 residues. V was shortened by 0 bases and J by 7 bases, with 13 bases between the two germline ends. CDR1 and CDR2 (germline): SGHRS, YFSETQ. The CDR3 coding sequence is TGCGCCAGCAGCTTGGCCCTGGGATCCTACGGGGAGCTGTTTTTT. This translates into CASSLALGSYGELFF.

The chain employs TRBV7-2 and TRBJ2-5; D is perhaps TRBD2 (6 bases). With 2 bases removed from V and 2 bases from J, the gap between germline ends came to 12 bases. This CDR3 has 15 residues. Germline V gene lookup returns CDR1 SGHTA and CDR2 FQGNSA. The DNA for the CDR3 is TGTGCCAGCAGCTTAAGGGCAGGAGGGCAAGAGACCCAGTACTTC. Protein: CASSLRAGGQETQYF.

The V and J genes are TRBV2 and TRBJ1-6, with D maybe TRBD1 (5 bases). Trimming removed 7 bases at V and 6 bases at J, with 28 bases between. The CDR3 contains 19 residues. The germline V gene encodes CDR1 SNHLY and CDR2 FYNNEI. Here the CDR3 DNA reads TGTGCCAGCACATCGACGTGGGGGAGCAGCCTCAGGTCTAATTCACCCCTCCACTTT. It translates to CASTSTWGSSLRSNSPLHF.